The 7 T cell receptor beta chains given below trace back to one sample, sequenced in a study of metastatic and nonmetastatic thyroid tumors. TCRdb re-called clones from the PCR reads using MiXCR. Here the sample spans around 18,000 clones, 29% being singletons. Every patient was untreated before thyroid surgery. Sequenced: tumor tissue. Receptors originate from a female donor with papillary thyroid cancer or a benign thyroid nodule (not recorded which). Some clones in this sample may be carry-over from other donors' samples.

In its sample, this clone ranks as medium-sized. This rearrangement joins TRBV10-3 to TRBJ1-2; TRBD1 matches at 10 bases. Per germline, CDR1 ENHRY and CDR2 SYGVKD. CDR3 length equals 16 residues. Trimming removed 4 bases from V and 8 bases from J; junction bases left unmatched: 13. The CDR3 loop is CAISATGGTSSGGYTF. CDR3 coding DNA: TGTGCCATCAGTGCGACAGGGGGCACCTCCTCGGGAGGCTACACCTTC.

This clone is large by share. The CDR3 nucleotides read TGTGCCAGCAGCAGTGGGGGTGCCAATACGCAGTATTTT. It codes for CASSSGGANTQYF. V gene TRBV27 combines with J gene TRBJ2-3, with D perhaps TRBD1 or TRBD2 (5 bases each). With 6 bases removed from V and 7 bases from J, the gap between germline ends came to 14 bases. CDR1 is MNHEY and CDR2 is SMNVEV in the germline V gene (reference sequence). The CDR3 runs 13 residues.

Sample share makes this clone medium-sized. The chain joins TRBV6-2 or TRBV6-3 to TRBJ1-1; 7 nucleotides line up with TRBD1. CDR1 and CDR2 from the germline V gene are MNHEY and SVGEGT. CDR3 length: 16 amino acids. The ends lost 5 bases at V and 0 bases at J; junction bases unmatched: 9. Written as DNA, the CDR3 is TGTGCCAGCAGTCCTCGGACAGGAATCATGAACACTGAAGCTTTCTTT. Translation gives CASSPRTGIMNTEAFF.

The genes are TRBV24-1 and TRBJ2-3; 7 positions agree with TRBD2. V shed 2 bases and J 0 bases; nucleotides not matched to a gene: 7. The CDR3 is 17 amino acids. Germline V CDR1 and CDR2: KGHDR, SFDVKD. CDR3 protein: CATSDSSSGGSTDTQYF. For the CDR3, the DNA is TGTGCCACCAGTGATTCGTCTTCGGGAGGTAGCACAGATACGCAGTATTTT.

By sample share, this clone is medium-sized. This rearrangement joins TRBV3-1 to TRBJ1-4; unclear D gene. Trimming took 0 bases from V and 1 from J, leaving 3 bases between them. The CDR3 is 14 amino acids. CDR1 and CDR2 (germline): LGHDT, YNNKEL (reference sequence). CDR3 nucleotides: TGTGCCAGCAGCCAAGAGGGAACTAATGAAAAACTGTTTTTT. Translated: CASSQEGTNEKLFF.

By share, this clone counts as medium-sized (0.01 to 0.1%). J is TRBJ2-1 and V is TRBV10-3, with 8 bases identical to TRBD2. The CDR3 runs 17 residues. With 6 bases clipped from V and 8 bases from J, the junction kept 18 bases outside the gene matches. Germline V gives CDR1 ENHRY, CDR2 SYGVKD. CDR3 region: CAISPPRAGVGRYEQFF. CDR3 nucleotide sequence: TGTGCCATCAGCCCCCCCCGAGCGGGAGTTGGACGCTATGAGCAGTTCTTC.

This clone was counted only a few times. CDR3 bases: TGTGCCAGCACTCACAGGGGATGGACCGGGGAGCTGTTTTTT. Translation: CASTHRGWTGELFF. The chain is built from TRBV6-2 or TRBV6-3 and TRBJ2-2, with 7 bases lining up with TRBD1. The CDR3 runs to 14 residues. Germline trimming cut 7 bases from V and 5 bases from J; bases unmatched to any gene: 7. Germline V CDR1 and CDR2: MNHEY, SVGEGT.